Listed below are T cell receptor beta chains from one sample, sequenced in a study of STAT3 mutations in large granular lymphocyte leukemia. Using immunoSEQ multiplex PCR, the repertoire was profiled, and TCRdb retains in-frame clones only, with some absent. The sample includes 35,000 or so clones, 88% seen only once; the top ten take under 0.55%. Sequences were obtained from PBMCs. Receptors originate from a human donor with T large granular lymphocyte leukemia. Some clones in this sample may be carry-over from other donors' samples. The CDR3 runs from the conserved cysteine through the conserved F or W. D genes are given only for firm matches. Clone size is given for some rows only: seen once, a few or many times, or a class if the clone is expanded.

v_call	clone_size	d_call	j_call	cdr3_aa	cdr3_nt
TRBV6-5	.	.	TRBJ2-2	CASSLGVNTGELFF	TGTGCCAGCAGTCTAGGGGTGAACACCGGGGAGCTGTTTTTT
TRBV7-2	.	.	TRBJ1-5	CASSRDSNQPQHF	TGTGCCAGCAGCAGGGACAGCAATCAGCCCCAGCATTTT
TRBV29-1	once	.	TRBJ2-7	CSVGRAYEQYF	TGCAGCGTTGGTAGAGCCTACGAGCAGTACTTC
TRBV7-2	once	.	TRBJ1-1	CASSQGVRDTEAFF	TGTGCCAGCAGCCAGGGAGTTCGAGACACTGAAGCTTTCTTT
TRBV30	.	.	TRBJ2-3	CAWSSTDTQYF	TGTGCCTGGTCTAGCACAGATACGCAGTATTTT
TRBV18	.	TRBD1	TRBJ1-2	CASSPGTDYYGYTF	TGTGCCAGCTCGCCCGGGACAGATTACTATGGCTACACCTTC
TRBV29-1	.	.	TRBJ2-4	CSVGTPAIQYF	TGCAGCGTTGGTACACCGGCCATTCAGTACTTC
TRBV2	.	.	TRBJ1-5	CASSYDQPQHF	TGTGCCAGCAGTTACGATCAGCCCCAGCATTTT
TRBV5-4	once	.	TRBJ2-7	CASSPTGGAYEQYF	TGTGCCAGCAGCCCGACAGGTGGTGCCTACGAGCAGTACTTC
TRBV19	.	.	TRBJ1-2	CASSMEQGVGYGYTF	TGTGCCAGTAGTATGGAACAGGGAGTGGGCTATGGCTACACCTTC
TRBV5-5	.	TRBD1	TRBJ2-7	CASSLGDRAYYEQYF	TGTGCCAGCAGCTTGGGGGACAGGGCCTACTACGAGCAGTACTTC
TRBV4-2	once	.	TRBJ1-4	CASSPGEKRGTPEFF	TGTGCCAGCAGCCCGGGGGAGAAGCGGGGGACCCCGGAGTTTTTT
TRBV5-1	.	.	TRBJ2-3	CASSSQPGRLTTQYF	TGCGCCAGCAGCTCCCAGCCGGGACGGCTCACCACGCAGTATTTT
TRBV4-1	.	.	TRBJ1-4	CASSRLSGGLDNEKLFF	TGCGCCAGCAGCCGGTTGTCTGGGGGCCTTGATAATGAAAAACTGTTTTTT
TRBV18	.	TRBD1	TRBJ2-3	CASSIGTGTPDTQYF	TGTGCCAGCTCGATCGGGACAGGGACACCAGATACGCAGTATTTT
TRBV18	.	.	TRBJ1-1	CASSPGQSEAFF	TGTGCCAGCTCACCAGGACAGAGTGAAGCTTTCTTT
TRBV7-9	.	.	TRBJ1-5	CASSQNTAGPLNQPQHF	TGTGCCAGCAGCCAGAACACGGCCGGGCCCCTCAATCAGCCCCAGCATTTT
TRBV5-6	.	.	TRBJ2-7	CASSRLWGEQYF	TGTGCCAGCAGCCGGCTCTGGGGCGAGCAGTACTTC
TRBV5-1	few	.	TRBJ1-6	CASSLEYNSPLHF	TGCGCCAGCAGCTTGGAGTATAATTCACCCCTCCACTTT
TRBV6-6	.	.	TRBJ1-5	CASSYTADQPQHF	TGTGCCAGCAGTTACACAGCGGATCAGCCCCAGCATTTT
TRBV19	.	.	TRBJ2-7	CASGISGPRAEQYF	TGTGCCAGCGGAATTTCCGGGCCCCGAGCGGAGCAGTACTTC
TRBV18	.	.	TRBJ1-1	CASSPDPGLGTEAFF	TGTGCCAGCTCACCAGACCCGGGGCTGGGCACTGAAGCTTTCTTT
TRBV5-8	.	.	TRBJ1-2	CASSLTWGPGYGYTF	TGTGCCAGCAGCTTGACCTGGGGGCCCGGGTATGGCTACACCTTC
TRBV28	.	.	TRBJ1-5	CASSSFLWQPQHF	TGTGCCAGCAGTTCCTTTCTCTGGCAGCCCCAGCATTTT
TRBV10-3	.	.	TRBJ2-3	CAISESPRGGSTDTQYF	TGTGCCATCAGTGAGTCCCCCAGGGGGGGGAGCACAGATACGCAGTATTTT
TRBV14	.	.	TRBJ2-6	CASSQVAYGSGANVLTF	TGTGCCAGCAGCCAAGTTGCCTACGGCTCTGGGGCCAACGTCCTGACTTTC
TRBV20-1	.	.	TRBJ1-5	CSAREGQPQHF	TGCAGTGCTAGAGAGGGTCAGCCCCAGCATTTT
TRBV14	.	TRBD1	TRBJ1-2	CASSPRTGDGYTF	TGTGCCAGCAGCCCCCGGACAGGGGATGGCTACACCTTC
TRBV7-2	.	.	TRBJ1-1	CASSLQGSGTEAFF	TGTGCCAGCAGCTTACAGGGAAGTGGCACTGAAGCTTTCTTT
TRBV6-5	.	.	TRBJ1-2	CASRRGGWNYGYTF	TGTGCCAGCAGAAGGGGAGGGTGGAACTATGGCTACACCTTC
TRBV6-5	.	.	TRBJ2-3	CASSRSGASTDTQYF	TGTGCCAGCAGTCGTTCGGGGGCAAGCACAGATACGCAGTATTTT
TRBV18	.	TRBD2	TRBJ2-3	CASSPLSAGGTADTQYF	TGTGCCAGCTCACCACTGTCTGCGGGGGGTACCGCAGATACGCAGTATTTT
TRBV28	.	TRBD2	TRBJ2-2	CASRGGVDTGELFF	TGTGCCAGCAGGGGGGGGGTGGACACCGGGGAGCTGTTTTTT
TRBV18	.	.	TRBJ2-4	CASSPQEQGGRIAKNIQYF	TGTGCCAGCTCACCACAAGAACAGGGGGGGAGAATAGCCAAAAACATTCAGTACTTC
TRBV4-1	.	TRBD2	TRBJ2-5	CASSLSSRSGGKETQYF	TGCGCCAGCAGTCTCTCGTCGCGCAGCGGGGGAAAAGAGACCCAGTACTTC
TRBV5-8	.	.	TRBJ2-7	CASSLQGFYEQYF	TGTGCCAGCAGCTTGCAAGGGTTCTACGAGCAGTACTTC
TRBV28	once	.	TRBJ2-6	CASSIVSGANVLTF	TGTGCCAGCAGTATTGTCTCAGGGGCCAACGTCCTGACTTTC
TRBV25-1	.	.	TRBJ2-1	CASSRGGSYNEQFF	TGTGCCAGCAGTAGGGGGGGGTCCTACAATGAGCAGTTCTTC
TRBV6-5	.	TRBD1	TRBJ1-1	CASSLRQGKTEAFF	TGTGCCAGCAGTTTACGACAGGGGAAGACTGAAGCTTTCTTT
TRBV9	.	TRBD1	TRBJ2-3	CASSLRQGPDTQYF	TGTGCCAGCAGTCTTCGACAGGGACCAGATACGCAGTATTTT
TRBV7-4	once	.	TRBJ1-2	CASSLGGACVYTF	TGTGCCAGCAGCTTAGGCGGGGCCTGCGTCTACACCTTC
TRBV2	.	.	TRBJ1-5	CASRTGIGNQPQHF	TGTGCCAGCAGAACAGGGATTGGCAATCAGCCCCAGCATTTT
TRBV11-2	.	.	TRBJ1-2	CASSLLTGRMKANYGYTF	TGTGCCAGCAGCTTATTAACAGGTCGGATGAAAGCTAACTATGGCTACACCTTC
TRBV5-1	.	TRBD1	TRBJ1-6	CASSLQKWTGENSPLHF	TGCGCCAGCAGCCTACAAAAATGGACAGGGGAAAATTCACCCCTCCACTTT
TRBV9	.	TRBD2	TRBJ2-1	CASSVAGGWGNEQFF	TGTGCCAGCAGCGTAGCGGGGGGTTGGGGCAATGAGCAGTTCTTC
TRBV7-2	.	.	TRBJ1-1	CASSHVGGGAFF	TGTGCCAGCAGCCATGTGGGTGGTGGCGCTTTCTTT
TRBV6-6	.	TRBD1	TRBJ1-2	CASRTFDREDYGYTF	TGTGCCAGCAGGACATTCGACAGGGAAGACTATGGCTACACCTTC
TRBV7-2	.	.	TRBJ1-5	CASSLDAGQPQHF	TGTGCCAGCAGCTTAGATGCGGGTCAGCCCCAGCATTTT